This T cell receptor (beta chain) was captured in a study of blood T cell repertoires in COVID-19. Assay: immunoSEQ multiplex PCR; the TCRdb copy retains only in-frame clones and omits some. Of some 54,000 clones listed, roughly nine tenths were seen once; the top ten hold 9%. V lost 4 bases, J lost 5 bases, and 9 bases lay in between. From germline, CDR1 is SGHKS and CDR2 YYEKEE (reference sequence). The CDR3 has 12 residues. The chain employs TRBV5-5 and TRBJ2-5; D may be TRBD1 (6 bases). This sequence originates from a man older than 75 with active or convalescent COVID-19. Sequenced: peripheral blood. The CDR3 region has the DNA TGTGCCAGCAGCCCAGGACAGGAGACCCAGTACTTC. Encoded protein: CASSPGQETQYF.